This T cell receptor beta chain was documented in a study of blood T cells in healthy people across ages. The individuals who served as donors were healthy Caucasians living in Russia, aged about 6 to 100. Isolation per sample recovered at least 6.5 million PBMCs. This clonotype was detected only once. Its antigen remains unidentified. The CDR3 has 15 amino acids. Germline V gene lookup returns CDR1 DFQATT and CDR2 SNEGSKA (reference sequence). J was trimmed by 11 bases and V by 5 bases; bases with no gene match: 20. Findings and limits, study-wide: Across the age range, TCR beta diversity per million T cells fell in a roughly linear way.

Alongside a J-beta primer mix, a sample-barcoded 5' primer served in a second PCR lasting about 6 to 12 cycles. Unique molecular identifiers of 12 random nucleotides labeled each cDNA. TCRdb called the 5' RACE reads again in MiXCR, with one record for every CDR3 protein. Of 1.5 million to 2 million distinct CDR3 sequences listed, 28% are singletons. The chain uses TRBV20-1 and TRBJ2-5; 7 bases map to TRBD2. The source material was blood. This TCR came from a woman aged 30 to 39 in good health. CDR3 in amino acids: CSAGPTSAGYDEQYF. The CDR3, as DNA: TGCAGTGCTGGGCCCACTAGCGCAGGGTACGATGAGCAGTACTTC.